This paragraph covers one T cell receptor (beta chain) sequence. V shed 6 bases and J 7 bases; nucleotides not matched to a gene: 17. CDR1 and CDR2 from the germline V gene are LNHDA and SQIVND (reference sequence). This CDR3 has 16 residues. The record originates from a study of blood T cell repertoires in COVID-19. Libraries were prepared by immunoSEQ multiplex PCR; TCRdb keeps only in-frame clonotypes and omits some of them. The table has some 140,000 clones, roughly 90% seen once. The clonotype was recovered from a man between 65 and 85 years old with active COVID-19. Sequencing was performed on peripheral blood. This sequence joins TRBV19 and TRBJ1-2, with TRBD1 identical over 7 bases. This CDR3 is CASSTTLGQAIVGYTF. The CDR3 nucleotides are TGTGCCAGTAGCACCACCCTTGGACAGGCGATTGTTGGCTACACCTTC.